This T cell receptor beta chain was identified in a study of T cell changes during pregnancy in multiple sclerosis. Clones were read by immunoSEQ multiplex PCR, and TCRdb kept only the in-frame ones, dropping some. The sample lists 35,000 to 50,000 clones; less than 90% were seen once. Germline lookup yields CDR1 GTSNPN and CDR2 SVGIG (reference sequence). This CDR3 is built from 15 residues. Unmatched junction bases numbered 3, after V lost 3 bases and J lost 4 bases. The chain carries TRBV30 and TRBJ2-2, with 12 bases that match TRBD2. This receptor was taken from a female donor with multiple sclerosis, enrolled in a pregnancy study. The sample consisted of CD4+ T cells from peripheral blood mononuclear cells, taken in the second trimester of pregnancy. Here the CDR3 DNA reads TGTGCCTGGAGCGTGGGACTAGCGGGCACCGGGGAGCTGTTTTTT. This codes for CAWSVGLAGTGELFF.